The source of this T cell receptor (beta chain) is a study of cytomegalovirus exposure and HLA in healthy donors. Trimming left V 5 bases short and J 1 base short, with 12 bases between. CDR1 SGHTA and CDR2 FQGTGA come from the germline V gene. This CDR3 comprises 15 residues. General study points: Later on, analysis showed that most CMV-associated TCR beta chains appeared to be HLA-restricted.

For this clone: What it recognizes is unknown.

Healthy bone marrow donors made up the cohort. In the PCR, 60 Vbeta and 13 Jbeta primers were used. Clones were sequenced by immunoSEQ multiplex PCR, and TCRdb holds only the in-frame ones, with some missing. The sample records around 120,000 clones, 55% to 75% being singletons. This sequence joins TRBV7-3 and TRBJ2-1; a possible D gene is TRBD2 (6 bases). Sequencing used PBMCs. The TCR originated in a man aged 30 to 39 in good health and CMV-seropositive. This chain's CDR3 is CASSPRLGSYNEQFF. The CDR3 region has the DNA TGTGCCAGCAGCCCACGACTAGGGTCCTACAATGAGCAGTTCTTC.